This TCR beta chain was captured by sequencing in a study of neurological immune-mediated disorders. As for the study in general: Among about 34 multiple sclerosis patients, about 30 were relapsing-remitting and 3 were secondary progressive. Study-wide findings and caveats: A possible signature appeared as one related-CDR3 cluster, in which phylogenetic grouping placed the repertoires of 18 of 34 multiple sclerosis patients.

This clonotype was counted many times. Its antigen remains unknown. From 15-18 subjects, each sequencing run yielded over 160 million TCR-beta sequences. In TCRdb, the 5' RACE reads were re-called with MiXCR into one record per CDR3 protein. The table shows about 41,000 distinct CDR3 sequences, with roughly 2.5% occurring only once. CDR3 length equals 14 residues. V gave up 8 bases and J gave up 6 bases; unmatched junction bases: 10. Germline values: CDR1 LNHDA, CDR2 SQIVND (reference sequence). Stored at -80 C, 2 million PBMCs were the source of the unsorted libraries. The chain has TRBV19 and TRBJ1-5; TRBD1 aligns across 7 bases. The TCR was taken from a man aged 30 to 45 with multiple sclerosis. The sample comprised PBMCs. The CDR3: CASGLQGRFQPQHF. Written as DNA, the CDR3 is TGTGCCAGTGGATTACAGGGGAGATTTCAGCCCCAGCATTTT.